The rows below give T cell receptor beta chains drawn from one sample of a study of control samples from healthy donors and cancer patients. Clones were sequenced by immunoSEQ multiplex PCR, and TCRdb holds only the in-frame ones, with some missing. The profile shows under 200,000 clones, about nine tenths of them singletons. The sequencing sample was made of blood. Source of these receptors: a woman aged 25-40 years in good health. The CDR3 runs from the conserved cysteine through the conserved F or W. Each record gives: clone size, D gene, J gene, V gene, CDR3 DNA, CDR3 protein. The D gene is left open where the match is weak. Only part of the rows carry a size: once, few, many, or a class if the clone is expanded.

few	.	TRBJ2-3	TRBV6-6	TGTGCCAGCAGTTACACGGAGACTAGCACAGATACGCAGTATTTT	CASSYTETSTDTQYF
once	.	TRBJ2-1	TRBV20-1	TGCAGTGCTAGTACGATAGCGGACTACAATGAGCAGTTCTTC	CSASTIADYNEQFF
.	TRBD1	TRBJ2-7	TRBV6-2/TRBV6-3	TGTGCCAGCAGTACGGACAGGGGGCGCGAGCAGTACTTC	CASSTDRGREQYF
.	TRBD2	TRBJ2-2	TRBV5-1	TGCGCCAGCAGCTTGGTGGGACTAGCGGGGACCGGGGAGCTGTTTTTT	CASSLVGLAGTGELFF
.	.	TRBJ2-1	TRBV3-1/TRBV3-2	TGTGCCAGCAGCCAAGATCACGGAGCCTACAATGAGCAGTTCTTC	CASSQDHGAYNEQFF
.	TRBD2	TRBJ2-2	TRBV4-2	TGTGCCAGCAGCCAAGAAGCCGGGACTAGCGGGAGTAGAACCGGGGAGCTGTTTTTT	CASSQEAGTSGSRTGELFF
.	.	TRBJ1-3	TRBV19	TGTGCCAGTAGAGGACTCTTAAGCTCTGGAAACACCATATATTTT	CASRGLLSSGNTIYF
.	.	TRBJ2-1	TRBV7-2	TGTGCCAGCAGCTTGGGACCCTCCTACAATGAGCAGTTCTTC	CASSLGPSYNEQFF
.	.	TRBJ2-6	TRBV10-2	TGCGCCAGCAGTGAGGCAGGGGCTGGGGCCAACGTCCTGACTTTC	CASSEAGAGANVLTF
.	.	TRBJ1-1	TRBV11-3	TGTGCCAGCAGCTTAACAGAGAACACTGAAGCTTTCTTT	CASSLTENTEAFF
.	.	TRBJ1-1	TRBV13	TGTGCCAGCAGCGCGACACTGATGAACACTGAAGCTTTCTTT	CASSATLMNTEAFF
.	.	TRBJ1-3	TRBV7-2	TGTGCCAGCAGCTCCGCAGGCGGGGGCTCTGGAAACACCATATATTTT	CASSSAGGGSGNTIYF
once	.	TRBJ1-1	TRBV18	TGTGCCAGCTCAACGGCGGGGGAGTACACTGAAGCTTTCTTT	CASSTAGEYTEAFF
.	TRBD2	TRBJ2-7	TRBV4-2	TGTGCCAGCAGCCAAGGGACTAGCTTCGACGAGCAGTACTTC	CASSQGTSFDEQYF
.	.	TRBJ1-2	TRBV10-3	TGTGCCATCAGTCGAGGGGATGGCTACACCTTC	CAISRGDGYTF
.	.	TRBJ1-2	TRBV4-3	TGCGCCAGCAGCCAAGAGGGAATACGTGGCTACACCTTC	CASSQEGIRGYTF
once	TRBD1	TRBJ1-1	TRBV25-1	TGTGCCAGCAGACCGACAGGGGACACTGAAGCTTTCTTT	CASRPTGDTEAFF
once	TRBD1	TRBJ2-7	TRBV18	TGTGCCAGCTCCCCTGCAGGGGGCGGCGAGCAGTACTTC	CASSPAGGGEQYF
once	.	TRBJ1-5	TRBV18	TGTGCCAGCTCACCACTTGGGGTAACCGGTCAGCCCCAGCATTTT	CASSPLGVTGQPQHF
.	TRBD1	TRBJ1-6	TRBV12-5	TGTGCTAGTGGCCAGACAGGGGGCACGTATAATTCACCCCTCCACTTT	CASGQTGGTYNSPLHF
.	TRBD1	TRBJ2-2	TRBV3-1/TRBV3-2	TGTGCCAGCAGGCCTACAGGGGGGTACACCGGGGAGCTGTTTTTT	CASRPTGGYTGELFF
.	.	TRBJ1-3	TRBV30	TGTGCCTGGACAGGGCGAGGAAACACCATATATTTT	CAWTGRGNTIYF
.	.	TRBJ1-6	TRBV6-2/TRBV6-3	TGTGCCAGCAGTCGGGGGCTCTATAATTCACCCCTCCACTTT	CASSRGLYNSPLHF
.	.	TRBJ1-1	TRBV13	TGTGCCAGCAGCAGAGAGATGAACACTGAAGCTTTCTTT	CASSREMNTEAFF
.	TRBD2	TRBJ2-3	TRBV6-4	TGTGCCAGCAGTGAATTAGCGGGAGAGGCAGATACGCAGTATTTT	CASSELAGEADTQYF
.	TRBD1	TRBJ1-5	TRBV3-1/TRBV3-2	TGTGCCAGCAGCCAAGGAGGGTACAGGGGGGTTGAGCCCCAGCATTTT	CASSQGGYRGVEPQHF
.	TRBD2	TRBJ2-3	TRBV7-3	TGTGCCAGCAGCCCGAACCCTAGCGGGGGAACTAGCACAGATACGCAGTATTTT	CASSPNPSGGTSTDTQYF
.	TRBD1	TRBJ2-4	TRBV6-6	TGTGCCAGCAGTACCGGGACAGGGTCCAACATTCAGTACTTC	CASSTGTGSNIQYF
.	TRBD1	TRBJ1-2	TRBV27	TGTGCCAGCAGTATCAGGGGGCCGGACTATGGCTACACCTTC	CASSIRGPDYGYTF
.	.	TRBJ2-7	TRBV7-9	TGTGCCAGCAGCTTAGCGGCGGGGGAGCAGTACTTC	CASSLAAGEQYF